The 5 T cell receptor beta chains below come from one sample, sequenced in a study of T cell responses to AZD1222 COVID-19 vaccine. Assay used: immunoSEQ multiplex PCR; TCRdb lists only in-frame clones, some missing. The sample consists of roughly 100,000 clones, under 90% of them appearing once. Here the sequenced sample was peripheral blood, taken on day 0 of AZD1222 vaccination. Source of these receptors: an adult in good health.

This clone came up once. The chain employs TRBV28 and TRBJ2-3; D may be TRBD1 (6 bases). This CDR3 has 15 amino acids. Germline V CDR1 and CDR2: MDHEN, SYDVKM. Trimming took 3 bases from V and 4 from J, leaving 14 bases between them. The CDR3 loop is CASSFGAHRADTQYF. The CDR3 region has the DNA TGTGCCAGCAGTTTCGGGGCGCACAGGGCAGATACGCAGTATTTT.

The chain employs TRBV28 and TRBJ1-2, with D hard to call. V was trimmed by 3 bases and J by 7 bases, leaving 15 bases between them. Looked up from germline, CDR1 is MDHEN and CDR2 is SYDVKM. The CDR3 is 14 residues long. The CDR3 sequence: CASSFAGERGGYTF. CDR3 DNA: TGTGCCAGCAGTTTTGCTGGTGAGCGAGGTGGCTACACCTTC.

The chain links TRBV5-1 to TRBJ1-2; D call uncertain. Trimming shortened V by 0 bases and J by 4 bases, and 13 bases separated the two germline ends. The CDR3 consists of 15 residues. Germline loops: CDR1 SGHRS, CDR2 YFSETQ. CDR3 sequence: CASSLAAISTYGYTF. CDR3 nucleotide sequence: TGCGCCAGCAGCTTGGCGGCCATCTCTACCTATGGCTACACCTTC.

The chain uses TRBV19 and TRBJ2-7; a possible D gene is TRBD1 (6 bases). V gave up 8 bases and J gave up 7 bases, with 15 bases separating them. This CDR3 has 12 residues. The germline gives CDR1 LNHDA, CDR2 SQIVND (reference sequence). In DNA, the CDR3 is TGTGCCAGTTCCGGGGACAATGGAGAGCAGTACTTC. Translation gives CASSGDNGEQYF.

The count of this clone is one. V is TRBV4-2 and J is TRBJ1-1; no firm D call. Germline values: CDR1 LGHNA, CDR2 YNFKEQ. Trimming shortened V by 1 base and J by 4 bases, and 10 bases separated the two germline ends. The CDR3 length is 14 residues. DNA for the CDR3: TGTGCCAGCAGCCAAGTTTCGTGGGGCACTGAAGCTTTCTTT. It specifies CASSQVSWGTEAFF.